This TCR beta chain was retrieved from a study of cytomegalovirus exposure and HLA in healthy donors. Findings of the study overall: It was confirmed in vitro that a few of the CMV-associated chains were specific for CMV antigens. The tendency of first-cohort TCR clusters to co-occur in the 110 or so validation repertoires emerged from a later analysis.

Sequencing used immunoSEQ multiplex PCR; TCRdb keeps in-frame clones, though not all of them. Seen here are approximately 57,000 clones, 85% to 95% observed once, and the top ten hold roughly 6%. Concerning this clone: Its matching antigen is unknown.

CDR1 and CDR2 from the germline V gene are SGHTA and FQGNSA. After removal of 4 bases from V and 2 bases from J, the junction contained 3 bases not matched to a gene. This CDR3 contains 15 residues. The donors were part of the approximately 130-subject validation cohort, which stood apart from the approximately 670-subject first cohort. The V gene is TRBV7-2, the J gene TRBJ2-3; 10 positions match TRBD1. This clonotype originated in a woman aged 18 to 35 in good health and CMV-seronegative. What was sequenced was PBMCs. The CDR3 here is CASSSGTGVTDTQYF. The CDR3 nucleotides are TGTGCCAGCAGCTCAGGGACAGGGGTCACAGATACGCAGTATTTT.